These T cell receptor beta chains were read from a single sample in a study of patients and donors after allogeneic stem cell transplantation. Each CDR3 protein is one row after TCRdb ran MiXCR on the RT-PCR reads. The sample holds tens of thousands of distinct CDR3 sequences; 7.5% to 9% are singletons and the top ten take around 50%. Material: blood, either unsorted or a sorted T cell fraction (not recorded which). These receptors all stem from a human donor who was either an allogeneic HSCT recipient or a stem cell or donor lymphocyte infusion donor (not recorded which). It is not recorded whose cells these are; they may come from a transplant donor. The CDR3 runs from the conserved cysteine through the conserved F or W. The order of the fields is V gene, J gene, CDR3 length, D gene, clone size, CDR3 DNA, CDR3 protein. The D gene is left open where the match is weak. The listing skips clone size in some rows; elsewhere it reads once, few, many or a size class.

TRBV28	TRBJ2-7	17	TRBD2	NA	TGTGCCAGCAGTTCCCAGGGGACTAGCGGGTACTCCTACGAGCAGTACTTC	CASSSQGTSGYSYEQYF
TRBV7-9	TRBJ1-2	14	NA	NA	TGTGCCAGCAGCTTAGTATCCGGGGCCCATGGCTACACCTTC	CASSLVSGAHGYTF
TRBV28	TRBJ1-2	9	NA	NA	TGTGCCAGCCCCCCGCCCGTGATCTTC	CASPPPVIF
TRBV6-1	TRBJ2-1	15	TRBD2	many	TGTGCCAGCTGGGCGGGTAGCGGGAGTTACAATGAGCAGTTCTTC	CASWAGSGSYNEQFF
TRBV6-1	TRBJ1-1	13	TRBD1	few	TGTGCCAACTCCAGGGGGCTGGACACTGAAGCTTTCTTT	CANSRGLDTEAFF
TRBV7-8	TRBJ2-7	15	TRBD2	NA	TGTGCCAGCAGCTGGACTAGCGGGAGGGCTGACGAGCAGTACTTC	CASSWTSGRADEQYF
TRBV5-1	TRBJ1-2	15	NA	many	TGCGCCAGCAGTTCGGAACCTGGGTCAGCGGGAGGCTACACCTTC	CASSSEPGSAGGYTF
TRBV7-3	TRBJ1-3	13	NA	many	TGTGCCAGCAGCGCAACATCTGGAAACACCATATATTTT	CASSATSGNTIYF
TRBV5-6	TRBJ1-4	14	NA	few	TGTGCCAGCAGCTTGGAAGGGTATAATGAAAAACTGTTTTTT	CASSLEGYNEKLFF
TRBV5-1	TRBJ2-5	13	NA	NA	TGCGCCAGCAGCTTGTCGGCTAGGGAGACCCAGTACTTC	CASSLSARETQYF
TRBV6-1	TRBJ1-2	15	TRBD1	NA	TGTGCCAGCAGTGAAGCAAGAGGGGGCCCGGGGGGCTACACCTTC	CASSEARGGPGGYTF
TRBV9	TRBJ2-2	16	TRBD1	NA	TGTGCCAGCTCCGTAAGTGGACAGGGGAACACCGGGGAGCTGTTTTTT	CASSVSGQGNTGELFF
TRBV20-1	TRBJ2-5	15	TRBD2	many	TGCAGTGCTACTTCACTAGCGGGAATGGGGGAGACCCAGTACTTC	CSATSLAGMGETQYF
TRBV12-3/TRBV12-4	TRBJ2-3	17	TRBD2	NA	TGTGCCAGCACTCCCCGTGGGAGCGGGGGGAGCACAGATACGCAGTATTTT	CASTPRGSGGSTDTQYF
TRBV7-9	TRBJ1-1	14	NA	many	TGTGCCAGCAGCCCGGGACGGGTGAACACTGAAGCTTTCTTT	CASSPGRVNTEAFF
TRBV28	TRBJ1-2	13	NA	many	TGTGCCAGCAGTTTAGGCAGTCTCTATGGCTACACCTTC	CASSLGSLYGYTF
TRBV20-1	TRBJ2-7	13	NA	NA	TGCAGTGCTCGCCGGACAGTTACCTACGAGCAGTACTTC	CSARRTVTYEQYF
TRBV7-3	TRBJ2-1	14	TRBD1	many	TGTGCCAGCAGCTTAGGGACAGGGGTTAATGAGCAGTTCTTC	CASSLGTGVNEQFF
TRBV7-9	TRBJ1-5	17	TRBD1	NA	TGTGCCAGCAGCTATGGGACAGGCCAAGGGAGCAATCAGCCCCAGCATTTT	CASSYGTGQGSNQPQHF
TRBV6-2/TRBV6-3	TRBJ1-1	13	NA	NA	TGTGCCAGCCGAGCCGGGTCAGTCGGCGAAGCTTTCTTT	CASRAGSVGEAFF
TRBV11-2	TRBJ1-1	13	TRBD1	many	TGTGCCAGCAGCACCAACAGGGGCTCAGAAGCTTTCTTT	CASSTNRGSEAFF
TRBV20-1	TRBJ2-3	16	TRBD2	many	TGCAGTGCTAGAGATCGTGGCGGGGGGTGGACAGATACGCAGTATTTT	CSARDRGGGWTDTQYF
TRBV12-3/TRBV12-4	TRBJ2-1	14	TRBD2	NA	TGTGCCAGCAGCGGACTAGCGGGGGCCATTGAGCAGTTCTTC	CASSGLAGAIEQFF
TRBV27	TRBJ1-2	14	NA	few	TGTGCCAGCAGTTTAACCTACCAAAACTATGGCTACACCTTC	CASSLTYQNYGYTF
TRBV20-1	TRBJ2-7	12	NA	many	TGCAGTGCTAGAGCCAAATTCTACGAGCAGTACTTC	CSARAKFYEQYF
TRBV6-5	TRBJ2-7	17	NA	many	TGTGCCAGCAGTTACTCGAGGAGGGCAGGGCCACTATACGAGCAGTACTTC	CASSYSRRAGPLYEQYF
TRBV7-9	TRBJ1-2	12	NA	few	TGTGCCAGCAGCCCACAGACCTATGGCTACACCTTC	CASSPQTYGYTF
TRBV6-5	TRBJ2-3	18	NA	NA	TGTGCCAGCAGTTACCCAAGCAACGTAGCGGACAACACAGATACGCAGTATTTT	CASSYPSNVADNTDTQYF
TRBV25-1	TRBJ2-2	15	NA	NA	TGTGCCAGCAGTGATGACGGCCCGAACACCGGGGAGCTGTTTTTT	CASSDDGPNTGELFF